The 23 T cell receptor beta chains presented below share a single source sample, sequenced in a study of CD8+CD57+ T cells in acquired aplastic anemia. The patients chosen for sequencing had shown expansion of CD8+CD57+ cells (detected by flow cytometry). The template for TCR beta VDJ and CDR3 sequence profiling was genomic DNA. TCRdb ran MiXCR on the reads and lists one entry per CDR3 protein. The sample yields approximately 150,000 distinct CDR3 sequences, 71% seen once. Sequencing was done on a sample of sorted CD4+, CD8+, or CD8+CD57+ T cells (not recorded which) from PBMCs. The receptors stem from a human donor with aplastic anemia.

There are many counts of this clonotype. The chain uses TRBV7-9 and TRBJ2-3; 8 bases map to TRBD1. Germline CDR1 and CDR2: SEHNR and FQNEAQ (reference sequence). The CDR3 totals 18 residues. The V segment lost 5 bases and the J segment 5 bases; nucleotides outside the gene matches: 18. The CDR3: CASSHWGVLGQGRDTQYF. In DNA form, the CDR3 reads TGTGCCAGCAGCCACTGGGGGGTTTTAGGACAGGGCAGAGATACGCAGTATTTT.

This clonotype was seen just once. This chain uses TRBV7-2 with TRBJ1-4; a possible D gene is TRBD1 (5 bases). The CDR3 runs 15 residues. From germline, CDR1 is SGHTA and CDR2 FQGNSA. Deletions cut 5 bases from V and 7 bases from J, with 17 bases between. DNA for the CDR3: TGTGCCAGCAGCCCGGCCGGGGCAGGTGGTGAAAAACTGTTTTTT. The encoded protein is CASSPAGAGGEKLFF. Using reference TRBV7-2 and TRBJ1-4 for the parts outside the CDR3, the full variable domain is GAGVSQSPSNKVTEKGKDVELRCDPISGHTALYWYRQSLGQGLEFLIYFQGNSAPDKSGLPSDRFSAERTGGSVSTLTIQRTQQEDSAVYLCASSPAGAGGEKLFFGSGTQLSVL.

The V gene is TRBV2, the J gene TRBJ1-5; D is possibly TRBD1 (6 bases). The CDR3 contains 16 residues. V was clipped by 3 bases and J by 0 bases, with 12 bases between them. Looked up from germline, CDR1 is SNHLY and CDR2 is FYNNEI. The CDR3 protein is CASSEGRGYSNQPQHF. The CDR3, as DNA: TGTGCCAGCAGTGAGGGCAGGGGCTATAGCAATCAGCCCCAGCATTTT.

This CDR3 reads CASSMGGAGSEKLFF. The CDR3 DNA follows: TGTGCCAGTAGTATGGGGGGCGCGGGGAGTGAAAAACTGTTTTTT. The chain employs TRBV19 and TRBJ1-4; TRBD1 is a possible D gene (6 bases). CDR3 length equals 15 residues. V lost 3 bases and J 7 bases, leaving 15 bases between the germline ends. Germline CDR1 reads LNHDA; CDR2 reads SQIVND (reference sequence).

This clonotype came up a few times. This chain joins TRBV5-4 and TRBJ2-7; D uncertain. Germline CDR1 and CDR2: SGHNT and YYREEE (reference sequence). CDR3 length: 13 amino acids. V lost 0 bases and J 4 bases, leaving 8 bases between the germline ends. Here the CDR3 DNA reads TGTGCCAGCAGCTTGGGGGCAGATTACGAGCAGTACTTC. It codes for CASSLGADYEQYF.

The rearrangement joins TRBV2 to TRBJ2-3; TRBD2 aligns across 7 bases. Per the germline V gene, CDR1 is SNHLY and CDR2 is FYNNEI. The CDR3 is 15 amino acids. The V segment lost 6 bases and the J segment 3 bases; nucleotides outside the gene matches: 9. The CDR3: CASSRSGEGTDTQYF. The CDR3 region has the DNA TGTGCCAGCAGCAGGAGCGGGGAAGGGACAGATACGCAGTATTTT.

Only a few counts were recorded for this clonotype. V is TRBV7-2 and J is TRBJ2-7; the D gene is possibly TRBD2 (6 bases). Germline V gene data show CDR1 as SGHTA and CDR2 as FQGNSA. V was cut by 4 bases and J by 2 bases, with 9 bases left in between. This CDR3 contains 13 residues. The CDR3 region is CASSWDSAYEQYF. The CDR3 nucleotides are TGTGCCAGCAGCTGGGACTCCGCCTACGAGCAGTACTTC.

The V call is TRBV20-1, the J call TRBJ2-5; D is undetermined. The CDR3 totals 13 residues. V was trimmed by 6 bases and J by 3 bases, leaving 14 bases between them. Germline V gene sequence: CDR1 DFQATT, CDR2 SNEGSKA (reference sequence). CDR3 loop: CSAPRTSKETQYF. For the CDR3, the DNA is TGCAGTGCCCCGAGAACCTCCAAAGAGACCCAGTACTTC.

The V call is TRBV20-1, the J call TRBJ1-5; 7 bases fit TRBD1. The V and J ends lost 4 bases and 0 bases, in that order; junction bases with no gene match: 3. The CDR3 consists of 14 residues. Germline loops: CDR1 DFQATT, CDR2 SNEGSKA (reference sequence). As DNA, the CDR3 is TGCAGTGCTACCCGGGACAGTAGCAATCAGCCCCAGCATTTT. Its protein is CSATRDSSNQPQHF.

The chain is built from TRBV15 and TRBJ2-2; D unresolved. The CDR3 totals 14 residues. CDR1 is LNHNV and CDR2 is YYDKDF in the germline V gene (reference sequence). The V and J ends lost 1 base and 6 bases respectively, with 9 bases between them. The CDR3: CATSRVTKPGELFF. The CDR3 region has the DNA TGTGCCACCAGCAGAGTAACTAAGCCCGGGGAGCTGTTTTTT.

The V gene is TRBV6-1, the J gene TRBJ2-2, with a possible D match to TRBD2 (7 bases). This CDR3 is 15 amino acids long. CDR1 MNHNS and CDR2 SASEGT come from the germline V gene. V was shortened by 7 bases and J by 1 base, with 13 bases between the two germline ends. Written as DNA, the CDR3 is TGTGCCAGCACGTGGGAGGGACAGAACACCGGGGAGCTGTTTTTT. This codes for CASTWEGQNTGELFF.

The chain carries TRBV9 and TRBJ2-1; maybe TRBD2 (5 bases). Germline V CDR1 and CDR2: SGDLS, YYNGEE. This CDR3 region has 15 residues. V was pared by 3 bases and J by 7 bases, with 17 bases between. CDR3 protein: CASSATGVKVNEQFF. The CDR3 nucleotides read TGTGCCAGCAGCGCAACCGGGGTGAAGGTGAATGAGCAGTTCTTC.

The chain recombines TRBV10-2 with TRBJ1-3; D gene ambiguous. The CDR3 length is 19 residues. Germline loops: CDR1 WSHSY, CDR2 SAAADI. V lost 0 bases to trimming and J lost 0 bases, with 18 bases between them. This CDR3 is CASSESIFLALDSGNTIYF. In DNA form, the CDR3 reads TGCGCCAGCAGTGAGTCGATTTTCCTGGCACTAGACTCTGGAAACACCATATATTTT.

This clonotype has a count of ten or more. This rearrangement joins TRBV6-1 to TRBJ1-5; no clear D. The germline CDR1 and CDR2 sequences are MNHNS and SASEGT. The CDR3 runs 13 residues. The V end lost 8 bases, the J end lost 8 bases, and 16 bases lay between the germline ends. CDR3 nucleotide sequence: TGTGCCAGCTGCAGCCCCCTAGTAGAGCCCCAGCATTTT. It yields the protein CASCSPLVEPQHF.

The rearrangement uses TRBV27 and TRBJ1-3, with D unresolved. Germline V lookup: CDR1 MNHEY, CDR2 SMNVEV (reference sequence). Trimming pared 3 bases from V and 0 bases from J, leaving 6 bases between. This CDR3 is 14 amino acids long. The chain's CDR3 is CASSFRGSGNTIYF. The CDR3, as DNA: TGTGCCAGCAGTTTTCGGGGCTCTGGAAACACCATATATTTT.

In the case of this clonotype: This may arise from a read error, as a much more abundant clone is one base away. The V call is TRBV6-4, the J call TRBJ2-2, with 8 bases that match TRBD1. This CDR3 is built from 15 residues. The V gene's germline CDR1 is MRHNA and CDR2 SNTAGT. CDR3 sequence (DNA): TGTGCCAGCAGCAGGGGGCGAGGGGACACCGGGGAGCCGTTTTTT. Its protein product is CASSRGRGDTGEPFF.

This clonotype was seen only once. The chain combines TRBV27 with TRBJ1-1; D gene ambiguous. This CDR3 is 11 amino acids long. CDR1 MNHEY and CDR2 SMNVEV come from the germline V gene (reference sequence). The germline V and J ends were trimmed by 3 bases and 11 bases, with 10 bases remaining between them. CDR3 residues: CASSFGVRAFF. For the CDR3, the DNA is TGTGCCAGCAGTTTTGGTGTGAGGGCTTTCTTT.

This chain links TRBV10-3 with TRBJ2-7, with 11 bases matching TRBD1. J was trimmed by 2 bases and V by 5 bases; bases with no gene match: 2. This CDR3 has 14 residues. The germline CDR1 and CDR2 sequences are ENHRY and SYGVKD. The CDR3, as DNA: TGTGCCATCAGTCCGGGACAGGGGGCCTACGAGCAGTACTTC. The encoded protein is CAISPGQGAYEQYF.

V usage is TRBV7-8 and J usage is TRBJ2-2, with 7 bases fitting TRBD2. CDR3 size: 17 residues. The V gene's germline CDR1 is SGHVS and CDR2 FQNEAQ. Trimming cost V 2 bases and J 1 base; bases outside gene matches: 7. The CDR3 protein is CASSLMVRGRNTGELFF. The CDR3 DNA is TGTGCCAGCAGCTTAATGGTGCGGGGGAGGAACACCGGGGAGCTGTTTTTT.

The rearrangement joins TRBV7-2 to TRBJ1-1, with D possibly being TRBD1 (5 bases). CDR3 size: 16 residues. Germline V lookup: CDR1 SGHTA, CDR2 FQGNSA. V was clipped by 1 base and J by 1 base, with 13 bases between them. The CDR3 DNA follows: TGTGCCAGCAGCTTAGATTGGGGCAGGGCGAACACTGAAGCTTTCTTT. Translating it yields CASSLDWGRANTEAFF.

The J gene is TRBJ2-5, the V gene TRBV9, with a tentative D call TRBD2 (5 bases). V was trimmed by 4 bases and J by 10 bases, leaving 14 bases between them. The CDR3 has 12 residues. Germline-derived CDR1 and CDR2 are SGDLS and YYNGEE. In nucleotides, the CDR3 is TGTGCCAGCAGCTTCCCGGGGTGGGGCCAGTACTTC. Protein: CASSFPGWGQYF.

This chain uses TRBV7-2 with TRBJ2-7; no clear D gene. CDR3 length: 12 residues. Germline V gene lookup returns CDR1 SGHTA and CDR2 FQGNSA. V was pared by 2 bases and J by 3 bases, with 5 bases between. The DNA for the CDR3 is TGTGCCAGCAGCTTATTGGTCTACGAGCAGTACTTC. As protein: CASSLLVYEQYF.

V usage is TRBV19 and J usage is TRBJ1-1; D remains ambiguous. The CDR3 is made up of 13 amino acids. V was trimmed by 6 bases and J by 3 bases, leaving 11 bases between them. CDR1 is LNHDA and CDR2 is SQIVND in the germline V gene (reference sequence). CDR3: CASSQAADTEAFF. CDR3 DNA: TGTGCCAGTAGCCAGGCAGCGGACACTGAAGCTTTCTTT.